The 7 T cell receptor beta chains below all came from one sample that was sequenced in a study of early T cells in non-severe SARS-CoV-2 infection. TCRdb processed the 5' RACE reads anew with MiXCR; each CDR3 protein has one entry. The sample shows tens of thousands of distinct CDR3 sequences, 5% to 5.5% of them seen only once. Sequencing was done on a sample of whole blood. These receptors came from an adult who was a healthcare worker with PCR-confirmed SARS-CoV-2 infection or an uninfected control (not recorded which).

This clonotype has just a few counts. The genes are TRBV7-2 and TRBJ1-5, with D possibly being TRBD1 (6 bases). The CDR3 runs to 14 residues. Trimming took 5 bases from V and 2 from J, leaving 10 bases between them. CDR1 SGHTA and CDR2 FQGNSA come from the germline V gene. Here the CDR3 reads CASSQGRGNQPQHF. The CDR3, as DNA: TGTGCCAGCAGCCAGGGGAGGGGCAATCAGCCCCAGCATTTT.

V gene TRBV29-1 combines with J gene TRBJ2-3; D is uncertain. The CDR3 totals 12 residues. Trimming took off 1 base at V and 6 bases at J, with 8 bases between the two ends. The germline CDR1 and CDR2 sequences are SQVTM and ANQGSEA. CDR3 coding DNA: TGCAGCGTTGAAGGGGTTGCCGATACGCAGTATTTT. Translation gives CSVEGVADTQYF.

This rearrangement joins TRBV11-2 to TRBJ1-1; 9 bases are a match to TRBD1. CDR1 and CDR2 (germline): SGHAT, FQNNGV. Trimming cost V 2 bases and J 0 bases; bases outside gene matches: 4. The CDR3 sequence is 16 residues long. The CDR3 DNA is TGTGCCAGCAGCTTAAGGGGACAGGGCGTGAACACTGAAGCTTTCTTT. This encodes CASSLRGQGVNTEAFF.

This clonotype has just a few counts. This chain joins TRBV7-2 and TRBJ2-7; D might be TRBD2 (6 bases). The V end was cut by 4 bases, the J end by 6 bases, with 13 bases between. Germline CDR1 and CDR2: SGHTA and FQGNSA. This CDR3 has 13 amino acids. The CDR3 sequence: CASSSGLRVEQYF. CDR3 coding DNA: TGTGCCAGCAGCTCCGGACTACGGGTCGAGCAGTACTTC.

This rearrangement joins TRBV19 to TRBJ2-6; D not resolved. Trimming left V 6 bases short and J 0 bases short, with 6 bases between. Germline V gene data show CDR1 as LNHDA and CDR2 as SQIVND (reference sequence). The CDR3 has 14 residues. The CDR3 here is CASRMNSGANVLTF. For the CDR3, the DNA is TGTGCCAGTAGGATGAACTCTGGGGCCAACGTCCTGACTTTC.

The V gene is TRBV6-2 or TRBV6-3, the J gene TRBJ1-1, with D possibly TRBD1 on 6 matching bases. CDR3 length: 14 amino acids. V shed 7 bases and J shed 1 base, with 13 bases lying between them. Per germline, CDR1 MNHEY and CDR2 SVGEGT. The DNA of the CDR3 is TGTGCCAGCATTCGAGGGGGGGAGAACACTGAAGCTTTCTTT. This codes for CASIRGGENTEAFF.

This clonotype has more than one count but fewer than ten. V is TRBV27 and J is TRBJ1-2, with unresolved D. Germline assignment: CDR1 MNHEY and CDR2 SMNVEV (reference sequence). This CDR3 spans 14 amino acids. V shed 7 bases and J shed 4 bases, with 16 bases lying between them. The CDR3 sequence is CASTRDGRTYGYTF. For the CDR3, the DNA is TGTGCCAGCACGCGTGACGGGCGGACCTATGGCTACACCTTC.